This passage covers 22 T cell receptor beta chains from one sample sequenced in a study of blood T cell repertoires in COVID-19. Sequenced by immunoSEQ multiplex PCR; TCRdb stores in-frame clones only, minus some. The profile shows around 300,000 clones, 86% of them singletons. The material sequenced was peripheral blood. The receptors come from a woman aged 25 to 39 with active or convalescent COVID-19.

This rearrangement joins TRBV13 to TRBJ2-2, with 10 nucleotides matching TRBD1. Germline-derived CDR1 and CDR2 are PRHDT and FYEKMQ (reference sequence). The CDR3 totals 16 residues. Trimming took 6 bases from V and 4 from J; bases not matched to a gene: 8. DNA for the CDR3: TGTGCCAGCAGTCGATTCGGACAGGGGGTCACCGGGGAGCTGTTTTTT. As protein: CASSRFGQGVTGELFF.

This chain links TRBV5-1 with TRBJ1-1; D uncertain. Per the germline V gene, CDR1 is SGHRS and CDR2 is YFSETQ. The CDR3 consists of 11 residues. The V gene lost 7 bases and the J gene lost 1 base, with 5 bases spanning the gap. Here the CDR3 reads CASRGNTEAFF. The CDR3 DNA follows: TGCGCCAGCCGGGGGAACACTGAAGCTTTCTTT.

The chain is built from TRBV7-2 and TRBJ2-2, with a possible D match to TRBD2 (7 bases). The CDR3 is 17 residues long. V lost 5 bases and J lost 4, with 20 bases in between. From germline, CDR1 is SGHTA and CDR2 FQGNSA. CDR3: CASSLLLGRGATGELFF. The CDR3, as DNA: TGTGCCAGCAGCCTTCTACTGGGACGGGGGGCCACCGGGGAGCTGTTTTTT.

The genes are TRBV24-1 and TRBJ1-5; 8 nucleotides line up with TRBD1. Germline V CDR1 and CDR2: KGHDR, SFDVKD. The CDR3 is 16 amino acids. V was pared by 4 bases and J by 2 bases, with 6 bases of the junction left unmatched. CDR3 sequence (DNA): TGTGCCACCAGTGAATGGACAGGGTGCCGCAATCAGCCCCAGCATTTT. Its protein product is CATSEWTGCRNQPQHF.

V gene TRBV19 combines with J gene TRBJ2-3; 12 bases are a match to TRBD2. Germline values: CDR1 LNHDA, CDR2 SQIVND (reference sequence). This CDR3 region has 16 residues. V was pared by 4 bases and J by 6 bases, with 8 bases of the junction left unmatched. CDR3 DNA sequence: TGTGCCAGTAGTAGAAGACTAGCGGGGGTAGGGGATACGCAGTATTTT. Encoded protein: CASSRRLAGVGDTQYF.

The V and J genes are TRBV7-3 and TRBJ2-3; 7 bases align to TRBD2. Germline CDR1 SGHTA, CDR2 FQGTGA. This CDR3 is built from 18 residues. The junction had 14 bases not matched to a gene; V was cut back by 1 base and J by 4 bases. This CDR3 is CASSLNGVGGGVADTQYF. In nucleotides, the CDR3 is TGTGCCAGCAGCTTAAACGGAGTAGGCGGGGGTGTCGCAGATACGCAGTATTTT.

The J gene is TRBJ2-2, the V gene TRBV3-1 (or the pseudogene TRBV3-2); 9 nucleotides line up with TRBD1. V dropped 4 bases and J dropped 3; count of bases not matched to a gene: 15. Per the germline V gene, CDR1 is LGHDT and CDR2 is YNNKEL (reference sequence). The CDR3 is 19 amino acids. The CDR3 bases are TGTGCCAGCAGCCGATCGCACCTTCACAGGGGGCTGTACACCGGGGAGCTGTTTTTT. Protein sequence: CASSRSHLHRGLYTGELFF.

CDR3 in amino acids: CASSPERYNEKLFF. In DNA, the CDR3 is TGTGCCAGCAGCCCCGAGAGGTATAATGAAAAACTGTTTTTT. The chain is built from TRBV2 and TRBJ1-4; unclear D gene. CDR1 and CDR2 from the germline V gene are SNHLY and FYNNEI. V was shortened by 6 bases and J by 4 bases, with 12 bases between the two germline ends. This CDR3 is 14 amino acids long.

This clone was seen more than once but under ten times. This chain uses TRBV6-2 or TRBV6-3 with TRBJ1-6; 8 bases line up with TRBD1. The junction had 25 bases not matched to a gene; V was cut back by 4 bases and J by 11 bases. The CDR3 length is 20 residues. CDR1 and CDR2 from the germline V gene are MNHEY and SVGEGT. The CDR3, as DNA: TGTGCCAGCAGTTGGCAACCCCGGAATCTTGTCGGACAGGGAGGGACACCCCTCCACTTT. Amino acids: CASSWQPRNLVGQGGTPLHF.

The table lists this clone with a few counts. A much larger clone lies one base from this, so it may be a read error. V and J are TRBV11-2 and TRBJ2-7; D not resolved. The germline CDR1 and CDR2 sequences are SGHAT and FQNNGV. With 0 bases removed from V and 3 bases from J, the gap between germline ends came to 3 bases. The CDR3 extends over 12 amino acids. CDR3 sequence reads: CASSLDSYEQYF. The CDR3 region has the DNA TGTGCCAGCAGCTTAGACAGCTACGAGCAGTACTTC.

This chain links TRBV30 with TRBJ1-5; 7 bases align to TRBD1. Germline values: CDR1 GTSNPN, CDR2 SVGIG (reference sequence). CDR3 size: 14 residues. V shed 5 bases and J 6 bases; nucleotides not matched to a gene: 10. Here the CDR3 DNA reads TGTGCCTGGGGGGACAGCCGGGGGGCTCAGCCCCAGCATTTT. Translation: CAWGDSRGAQPQHF.

This chain links TRBV18 with TRBJ2-5, with 11 bases identical to TRBD2. The ends lost 1 base at V and 4 bases at J; junction bases unmatched: 8. The CDR3 consists of 17 residues. Per the germline V gene, CDR1 is KGHSH and CDR2 is LQKENI. The CDR3 nucleotides read TGTGCCAGCTCACCACTAGCGGGGGGGCCGAGTGGAGAGACCCAGTACTTC. Protein: CASSPLAGGPSGETQYF.

The J gene is TRBJ1-1, the V gene TRBV19; D is unresolved. The V end lost 8 bases, the J end lost 4 bases, and 14 bases lay between the germline ends. This CDR3 spans 13 amino acids. Germline V lookup: CDR1 LNHDA, CDR2 SQIVND (reference sequence). CDR3 in amino acids: CASGLPGATEAFF. The CDR3 nucleotides read TGTGCCAGTGGGTTACCGGGAGCCACTGAAGCTTTCTTT.

This clone was counted a few times. The rearrangement joins TRBV12-3 or TRBV12-4 to TRBJ1-2; D possibly corresponds to TRBD1 (6 bases). V dropped 6 bases and J dropped 3 bases, with 11 bases sitting between them. The CDR3 is 13 residues long. The CDR3 reads CASSHRDDYGYTF. The CDR3 DNA follows: TGTGCCAGCAGCCACAGGGATGACTATGGCTACACCTTC.

The chain has TRBV18 and TRBJ1-3; D not certain. Germline CDR1 and CDR2: KGHSH and LQKENI. CDR3 length equals 15 residues. The V end was cut by 3 bases, the J end by 3 bases, with 12 bases between. The CDR3 bases are TGTGCCAGCTCACCCTCTTCAACATATGGAAACACCATATATTTT. This encodes CASSPSSTYGNTIYF. Together with reference TRBV18 and TRBJ1-3, the CDR3 gives the full variable domain: NAGVMQNPRHLVRRRGQEARLRCSPMKGHSHVYWYRQLPEEGLKFMVYLQKENIIDESGMPKERFSAEFPKEGPSILRIQQVVRGDSAAYFCASSPSSTYGNTIYFGEGSWLTVV.

The chain combines TRBV28 with TRBJ1-6; D is perhaps TRBD1 (6 bases). The CDR3 has 13 amino acids. Per the germline V gene, CDR1 is MDHEN and CDR2 is SYDVKM. Trimming removed 2 bases at V and 13 bases at J, with 12 bases between. The CDR3 is CASSLGGTGPLHF. In DNA, the CDR3 is TGTGCCAGCAGTTTAGGGGGCACAGGTCCCCTCCACTTT.

DNA for the CDR3: TGCGCCAGCAGCTTGGCCGTCGGGGCAGGGGGGACTGAAGCTTTCTTT. Translation gives CASSLAVGAGGTEAFF. This sequence joins TRBV5-1 and TRBJ1-1, with TRBD1 identical over 7 bases. After removal of 0 bases from V and 5 bases from J, the junction contained 10 bases not matched to a gene. The CDR3 totals 16 residues. Germline values: CDR1 SGHRS, CDR2 YFSETQ.

The chain couples TRBV7-9 to TRBJ2-7; D uncertain. Germline V gives CDR1 SEHNR, CDR2 FQNEAQ (reference sequence). The CDR3 runs 14 residues. Trimming took 5 bases from V and 5 from J, leaving 16 bases between them. CDR3 in amino acids: CASSTNTDGHEQYF. In nucleotides, the CDR3 is TGTGCCAGCAGCACAAATACAGACGGCCACGAGCAGTACTTC.

This clone was found once. The chain's CDR3 is CASSIAGGLSYEQYF. The CDR3 DNA follows: TGTGCCAGTAGTATAGCGGGGGGCCTCTCCTACGAGCAGTACTTC. This chain uses TRBV19 with TRBJ2-7, with a weak D call TRBD2 (7 bases). Germline-derived CDR1 and CDR2 are LNHDA and SQIVND (reference sequence). The CDR3 length is 15 residues. Trimming pared 1 base from V and 0 bases from J, leaving 10 bases between.

A few counts support this clone. The chain has TRBV28 and TRBJ1-5; 7 bases line up with TRBD1. CDR1 MDHEN and CDR2 SYDVKM come from the germline V gene. The V gene end was trimmed by 6 bases and the J gene end by 2 bases; junction bases not matched to a gene: 7. The CDR3 contains 15 residues. This CDR3 reads CASSSRQGGNQPQHF. CDR3 in DNA: TGTGCCAGCAGCTCTAGACAGGGTGGCAATCAGCCCCAGCATTTT.

The chain is built from TRBV7-2 and TRBJ2-3, with 8 nucleotides matching TRBD2. This CDR3 spans 16 amino acids. V lost 1 base and J lost 2; bases outside the gene matches: 5. The germline gives CDR1 SGHTA, CDR2 FQGNSA. The CDR3 DNA sequence: TGTGCCAGCAGCTTAGGGCGGGGGGCCGACACAGATACGCAGTATTTT. Its protein is CASSLGRGADTDTQYF.

The V call is TRBV7-8, the J call TRBJ2-3; 7 nucleotides align to TRBD1. The V segment lost 5 bases and the J segment 2 bases; nucleotides outside the gene matches: 16. This CDR3 has 18 amino acids. The germline V gene encodes CDR1 SGHVS and CDR2 FQNEAQ. This CDR3 reads CASSPQGPQGRFTDTQYF. For the CDR3, the DNA is TGTGCCAGCAGCCCCCAGGGGCCACAGGGGAGATTCACAGATACGCAGTATTTT.